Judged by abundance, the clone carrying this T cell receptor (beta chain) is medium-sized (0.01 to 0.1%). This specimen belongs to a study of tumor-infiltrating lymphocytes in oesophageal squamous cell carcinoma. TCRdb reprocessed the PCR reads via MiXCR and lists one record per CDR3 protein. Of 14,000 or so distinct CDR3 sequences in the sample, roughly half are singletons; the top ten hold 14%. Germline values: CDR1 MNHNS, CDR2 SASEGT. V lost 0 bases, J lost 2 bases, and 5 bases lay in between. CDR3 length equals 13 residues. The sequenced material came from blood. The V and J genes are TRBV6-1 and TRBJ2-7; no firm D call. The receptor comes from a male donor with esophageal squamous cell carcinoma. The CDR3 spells CASSEAGPYEQYF. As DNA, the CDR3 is TGTGCCAGCAGTGAAGCGGGCCCCTACGAGCAGTACTTC.